The next 14 T cell receptor beta chains were all read from a single sample in a study of response to subunit inactivated influenza vaccine. TCRdb reanalysed the RT-PCR reads using MiXCR and keeps one entry per CDR3 protein. The table records more than 200,000 distinct CDR3 sequences, 9.5% to 15% of them present only once. The material was non-naive T cells sorted from PBMCs, obtained around 14 days before vaccination. The receptors here all came from a man over 45 who received an inactivated influenza vaccine.

This clonotype was seen ten or more times. The rearrangement uses TRBV20-1 and TRBJ1-1; D unclear. There are 12 residues in the CDR3. Trimming stripped 6 bases from V and 5 bases from J, with 13 bases between. Germline lookup yields CDR1 DFQATT and CDR2 SNEGSKA (reference sequence). This CDR3 reads CSARVGLTEAFF. Written as DNA, the CDR3 is TGCAGTGCCCGAGTGGGGTTGACTGAAGCTTTCTTT.

The chain uses TRBV10-2 and TRBJ1-2; tentative D call: TRBD1 (6 bases). The V gene's germline CDR1 is WSHSY and CDR2 SAAADI. Trimming took off 6 bases at V and 3 bases at J, with 14 bases between the two ends. This CDR3 region has 14 residues. This CDR3 is CASSKGGVDYGYTF. The CDR3 coding sequence is TGCGCCAGCAGCAAGGGGGGGGTGGACTATGGCTACACCTTC.

This chain connects TRBV28 to TRBJ2-7; 9 bases match TRBD1. Losses at the gene ends were 11 bases for V and 5 bases for J; bases not matched to a gene: 10. The length of the CDR3 is 13 residues. Germline V gene lookup returns CDR1 MDHEN and CDR2 SYDVKM. This CDR3 is CASGGQGNNEQYF. CDR3 bases: TGTGCCTCGGGGGGACAGGGTAATAACGAGCAGTACTTC.

The sample holds a few counts of this clonotype. This chain joins TRBV5-1 and TRBJ2-7; 11 bases line up with TRBD1. V dropped 5 bases and J dropped 8; count of bases not matched to a gene: 9. The CDR3 loop spans 14 amino acids. Germline V gene lookup returns CDR1 SGHRS and CDR2 YFSETQ. CDR3 nucleotides: TGCGCCAGCAGGCGGGACAGGGGGATAGAGCAGCAGTACTTC. It yields the protein CASRRDRGIEQQYF.

The chain employs TRBV7-8 and TRBJ2-2; 9 bases are a match to TRBD2. Germline lookup yields CDR1 SGHVS and CDR2 FQNEAQ. The trim removed 5 bases at V and 1 base at J, leaving 5 bases unmatched. The CDR3 is 16 amino acids. The CDR3 DNA sequence: TGTGCCAGCAGCCTCCGAGCGGGGGGGAACACCGGGGAGCTGTTTTTT. Protein sequence: CASSLRAGGNTGELFF.

There are a few counts of this clonotype. The chain employs TRBV6-2 or TRBV6-3 and TRBJ2-7; 14 bases align to TRBD2. The germline V gene has CDR1 MNHEY and CDR2 SVGEGT. CDR3 length: 17 amino acids. The ends lost 5 bases at V and 4 bases at J; junction bases unmatched: 10. CDR3 amino acids: CASSNPGLAGEGYEQYF. The CDR3 nucleotides are TGTGCCAGCAGTAACCCGGGACTAGCGGGAGAAGGTTACGAGCAGTACTTC.

This chain joins TRBV19 and TRBJ2-2; 7 nucleotides align to TRBD2. Germline loops: CDR1 LNHDA, CDR2 SQIVND (reference sequence). V dropped 9 bases and J dropped 7; count of bases not matched to a gene: 14. There are 15 residues in the CDR3. CDR3 nucleotides: TGTGCCAGCCGCCCCTTGCAGGGAGGGATCGGGGAGCTGTTTTTT. Its protein product is CASRPLQGGIGELFF.

The chain joins TRBV27 to TRBJ2-1; unclear D gene. The length of the CDR3 is 16 residues. Germline values: CDR1 MNHEY, CDR2 SMNVEV (reference sequence). Trimming removed 5 bases from V and 0 bases from J, with 14 bases in between. In DNA, the CDR3 is TGTGCCAGCAGTCTTTCCAAGAGAGCCTCCTACAATGAGCAGTTCTTC. It translates to CASSLSKRASYNEQFF.

This clonotype turned up a few times. This chain links TRBV10-3 with TRBJ2-1, with D perhaps given as TRBD1 or TRBD2 (5 bases each). V was trimmed by 2 bases and J by 11 bases, leaving 10 bases between them. The CDR3 has 12 residues. The germline gives CDR1 ENHRY, CDR2 SYGVKD. The CDR3 coding sequence is TGTGCCATCAGTGAGGGGGACCGTCAGCAGTTCTTC. Its translation: CAISEGDRQQFF.

This clonotype came up many times. The rearrangement uses TRBV7-2 and TRBJ1-6, with D uncertain. Germline assignment: CDR1 SGHTA and CDR2 FQGNSA. V lost 3 bases and J lost 9, with 6 bases in between. This CDR3 has 12 residues. This CDR3 reads CASSFQTSPLHF. Here the CDR3 DNA reads TGTGCCAGCAGCTTTCAGACTTCACCCCTCCACTTT.

The table lists this clonotype with many counts. The J gene is TRBJ2-7, the V gene TRBV28; D may be TRBD1 (5 bases). V was shortened by 0 bases and J by 0 bases, with 9 bases between the two germline ends. CDR3 length: 15 amino acids. Germline V CDR1 and CDR2: MDHEN, SYDVKM. As DNA, the CDR3 is TGTGCCAGCAGTTTATGGCAGGACAACTCCTACGAGCAGTACTTC. As protein: CASSLWQDNSYEQYF.

V usage is TRBV6-1 and J usage is TRBJ2-5, with D possibly matching TRBD1 (6 bases). Trimming took 6 bases from V and 4 from J, leaving 18 bases between them. The CDR3 contains 15 residues. Germline V CDR1 and CDR2: MNHNS, SASEGT. CDR3 nucleotides: TGTGCCAGCAGCGCCGAGGACAGTTTAATAGAGACCCAGTACTTC. It specifies CASSAEDSLIETQYF.

This chain joins TRBV24-1 and TRBJ2-3, with a weak D call TRBD2 (5 bases). Per germline, CDR1 KGHDR and CDR2 SFDVKD. This CDR3 contains 14 residues. Trimming cost V 5 bases and J 7 bases, with 15 bases left between them. CDR3 amino acids: CATSVNGVGYTQYF. CDR3 in DNA: TGTGCCACCAGTGTAAACGGGGTCGGATATACGCAGTATTTT.

Many counts were recorded for this clonotype. This chain links TRBV10-3 with TRBJ1-1; D possibly corresponds to TRBD1 (6 bases). The V end lost 6 bases, the J end lost 2 bases, and 10 bases lay between the germline ends. Per germline, CDR1 ENHRY and CDR2 SYGVKD. CDR3 length: 13 amino acids. CDR3 nucleotide sequence: TGTGCCATCAGGGACAGAATTAACACTGAAGCTTTCTTT. Protein: CAIRDRINTEAFF.